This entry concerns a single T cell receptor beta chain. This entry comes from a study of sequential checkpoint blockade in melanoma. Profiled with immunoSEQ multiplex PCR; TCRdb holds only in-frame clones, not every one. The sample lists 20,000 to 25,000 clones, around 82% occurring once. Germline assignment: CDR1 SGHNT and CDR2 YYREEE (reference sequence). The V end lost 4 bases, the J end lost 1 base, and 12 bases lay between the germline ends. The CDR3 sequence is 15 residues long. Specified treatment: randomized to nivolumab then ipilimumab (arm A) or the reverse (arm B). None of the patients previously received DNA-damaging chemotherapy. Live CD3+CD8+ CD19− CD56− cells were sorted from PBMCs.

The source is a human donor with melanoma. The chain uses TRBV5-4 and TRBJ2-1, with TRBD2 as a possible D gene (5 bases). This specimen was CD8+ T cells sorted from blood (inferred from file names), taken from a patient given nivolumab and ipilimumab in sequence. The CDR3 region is CASSPELVSYNEQFF. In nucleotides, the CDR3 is TGTGCCAGCAGCCCGGAACTAGTGTCCTACAATGAGCAGTTCTTC. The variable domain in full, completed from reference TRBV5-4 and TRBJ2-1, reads ETGVTQSPTHLIKTRGQQVTLRCSSQSGHNTVSWYQQALGQGPQFIFQYYREEENGRGNFPPRFSGLQFPNYSSELNVNALELDDSALYLCASSPELVSYNEQFFGPGTRLTVL.